The rows below give T cell receptor beta chains drawn from one sample of a study of shared clonotypes between healthy human individuals. Assay used: immunoSEQ multiplex PCR; TCRdb lists only in-frame clones, some missing. The sample lists 650,000 to 750,000 clones, approximately 79% occurring once. The source material was memory CD4+ T cells sorted from blood. These receptors were obtained from a woman aged 25 to 39 in good health. Both conserved end residues are part of each CDR3. The D gene is left open where the match is weak. Expanded clones get a size class; other rows say once, few or many, or leave the size out.

v_call	clone_size	j_call	d_call	cdr3_aa	cdr3_nt
TRBV19	NA	TRBJ2-4	NA	CASSIPGGGVGDIQYF	TGTGCCAGTAGTATCCCCGGTGGGGGAGTGGGGGACATTCAGTACTTC
TRBV10-1	NA	TRBJ2-7	TRBD1	CASGDPGQGFLEQYF	TGCGCCAGCGGGGACCCGGGACAGGGATTTCTCGAGCAGTACTTC
TRBV6-1	few	TRBJ1-1	TRBD1	CASTRDSWNTEAFF	TGTGCCAGCACGAGGGACAGCTGGAACACTGAAGCTTTCTTT
TRBV28	NA	TRBJ2-1	TRBD2	CASSLLGLAGHYEQFF	TGTGCCAGCTCGCTTCTCGGGCTAGCGGGACACTATGAGCAGTTCTTC
TRBV6-4	NA	TRBJ2-1	TRBD2	CASSTSGRRGNEQFF	TGTGCCAGCAGTACTAGCGGGAGGAGAGGGAATGAGCAGTTCTTC
TRBV6-1	few	TRBJ2-2	NA	CASSGMAIKSPGELFF	TGTGCCAGCAGTGGAATGGCAATAAAAAGTCCCGGGGAGCTGTTTTTT
TRBV28	NA	TRBJ1-4	NA	CASGRTETNEKLFF	TGTGCCAGCGGACGGACCGAAACTAATGAAAAACTGTTTTTT
TRBV5-1	once	TRBJ2-1	NA	CASGSQGYNEQFF	TGCGCCAGCGGGAGTCAGGGATACAATGAGCAGTTCTTC
TRBV5-1	NA	TRBJ2-1	TRBD2	CASSLYPATSGSNEQFF	TGCGCCAGCAGCTTATATCCTGCGACTAGCGGGTCTAATGAGCAGTTCTTC
TRBV10-2	NA	TRBJ1-5	NA	CASSESVAGLPQHF	TGCGCCAGCAGTGAGTCGGTCGCAGGGTTGCCCCAGCATTTT
TRBV6-5	NA	TRBJ2-7	NA	CASRNLGGEQYF	TGTGCCAGCAGGAACCTGGGAGGCGAGCAGTACTTC
TRBV13	few	TRBJ2-7	TRBD2	CASSFLASGRGGYEQYF	TGTGCCAGCAGCTTTTTGGCTAGCGGGCGCGGGGGGTACGAGCAGTACTTC
TRBV4-1	NA	TRBJ1-5	NA	CASSRKGLGDSNQPQHF	TGCGCCAGTAGCCGCAAGGGGCTTGGGGATAGCAATCAGCCCCAGCATTTT
TRBV5-6	NA	TRBJ1-1	TRBD1	CASSLPGQEKCKATEAFF	TGTGCCAGCAGCTTACCGGGACAGGAGAAATGTAAGGCCACTGAAGCTTTCTTT
TRBV7-8	NA	TRBJ2-7	TRBD1	CASSLVGQAAYEQYF	TGTGCCAGCAGCTTAGTCGGACAGGCGGCCTACGAGCAGTACTTC
TRBV29-1	NA	TRBJ2-5	NA	CSVDVDPGGETQYF	TGCAGCGTTGATGTGGACCCAGGGGGGGAGACCCAGTACTTC
TRBV11-3	NA	TRBJ1-2	NA	CASSSDEGGYTF	TGTGCCAGCAGCTCAGATGAAGGGGGCTACACCTTC
TRBV19	many	TRBJ2-2	TRBD1	CASSLPGGSGTGELFF	TGTGCCAGTAGTCTCCCAGGGGGCTCGGGCACCGGGGAGCTGTTTTTT
TRBV7-7	NA	TRBJ2-1	NA	CASSPGSHNEQFF	TGTGCCAGCAGCCCCGGGTCCCACAATGAGCAGTTCTTC
TRBV7-9	NA	TRBJ2-7	TRBD1	CASSSGQGFHEQYF	TGTGCCAGCAGCTCGGGACAGGGATTCCACGAGCAGTACTTC
TRBV28	many	TRBJ1-4	TRBD1	CASSIRDRVEKLFF	TGTGCCAGCAGTATCCGGGACAGGGTTGAAAAACTGTTTTTT
TRBV29-1	NA	TRBJ1-1	TRBD1	CSVAGQDTNTEAFF	TGCAGCGTTGCCGGACAGGACACGAACACTGAAGCTTTCTTT
TRBV5-1	few	TRBJ1-4	TRBD1	CASSWTGDLEKLFF	TGCGCCAGCAGCTGGACAGGGGATTTAGAAAAACTGTTTTTT
TRBV6-1	NA	TRBJ2-7	NA	CASSAGEAYEQYF	TGTGCCAGCAGCGCAGGGGAGGCCTACGAGCAGTACTTC
TRBV5-1	NA	TRBJ2-2	NA	CASSLVGPQEGSGELFF	TGCGCCAGCAGCTTGGTGGGCCCTCAGGAGGGCAGCGGGGAGCTGTTTTTT
TRBV5-1	NA	TRBJ2-1	NA	CASSLDASYNEQFF	TGCGCCAGCAGCTTGGACGCCTCCTACAATGAGCAGTTCTTC
TRBV5-4	once	TRBJ1-1	NA	CASSFGGASNTEAFF	TGTGCCAGCAGCTTTGGAGGGGCCTCCAACACTGAAGCTTTCTTT
TRBV7-2	many	TRBJ1-5	TRBD1	CASSLAGQGYQPQHF	TGTGCCAGCAGCTTAGCGGGACAGGGGTATCAGCCCCAGCATTTT
TRBV30	NA	TRBJ1-2	TRBD1	CAWSAGQGADGYTF	TGTGCCTGGAGTGCGGGACAGGGGGCGGATGGCTACACCTTC
TRBV29-1	NA	TRBJ2-1	NA	CSVEPPGLNEQFF	TGCAGCGTTGAACCCCCCGGGTTGAATGAGCAGTTCTTC
TRBV2	once	TRBJ2-3	NA	CASSEFLAPDTQYF	TGTGCCAGCAGTGAATTCCTAGCGCCAGATACGCAGTATTTT
TRBV7-8	NA	TRBJ2-7	NA	CASSLGRSSYEQYF	TGTGCCAGCAGCTTGGGTCGGAGCTCCTACGAGCAGTACTTC
TRBV7-9	NA	TRBJ2-5	NA	CASSSPWRETQYF	TGTGCCAGCAGCTCCCCCTGGAGGGAGACCCAGTACTTC
TRBV27	few	TRBJ2-6	NA	CASSFLRAGANVLTF	TGTGCCAGCTCCTTTCTCCGGGCGGGGGCCAACGTCCTGACTTTC
TRBV20-1	NA	TRBJ2-7	NA	CSAGPYEQYF	TGCAGTGCCGGTCCCTACGAGCAGTACTTC
TRBV30	NA	TRBJ1-5	TRBD1	CAWSPPPDRGPQPQHF	TGTGCCTGGAGTCCCCCGCCGGACAGGGGGCCTCAGCCCCAGCATTTT
TRBV27	NA	TRBJ2-1	NA	CASSPLGTAYNEQFF	TGTGCCAGCAGTCCCCTCGGGACGGCCTACAATGAGCAGTTCTTC
TRBV11-1	NA	TRBJ2-1	TRBD1	CASSLVDRGAYNEQFF	TGTGCCAGCAGCTTAGTGGACAGGGGAGCCTACAATGAGCAGTTCTTC
TRBV7-9	NA	TRBJ2-3	NA	CASSLASMPTDTQYF	TGTGCCAGCAGCTTAGCTTCGATGCCCACAGATACGCAGTATTTT
TRBV5-1	NA	TRBJ2-2	TRBD2	CASSWGLQNTGELFF	TGCGCCAGCAGCTGGGGACTACAGAACACCGGGGAGCTGTTTTTT
TRBV4-1	NA	TRBJ1-4	NA	CASSQPGFNEKLFF	TGCGCCAGCAGCCAGCCCGGGTTTAATGAAAAACTGTTTTTT
TRBV5-4	NA	TRBJ1-5	NA	CASSLDGGGSQPQHF	TGTGCCAGCAGCTTGGATGGGGGCGGGAGTCAGCCCCAGCATTTT
TRBV30	NA	TRBJ2-1	NA	CAFRTGVTLGQFF	TGTGCCTTCAGGACCGGGGTGACTCTGGGGCAGTTCTTC
TRBV25-1	many	TRBJ1-2	NA	CASSGGNYGYTF	TGTGCCAGCAGTGGAGGGAACTATGGCTACACCTTC
TRBV28	NA	TRBJ1-2	NA	CASSLRNYGYTF	TGTGCCAGCAGTTTACGGAACTATGGCTACACCTTC
TRBV27	NA	TRBJ1-2	TRBD1	CASSSGTGALYGYTF	TGTGCCAGCAGTTCCGGGACAGGGGCGCTCTATGGCTACACCTTC
TRBV4-1	NA	TRBJ2-7	TRBD1	CASSQWDRAHEQYF	TGCGCCAGCAGCCAATGGGACAGGGCCCACGAGCAGTACTTC
TRBV15	NA	TRBJ2-7	TRBD2	CATSREAGAINHEQYF	TGTGCCACCAGCAGAGAAGCGGGAGCGATTAATCACGAGCAGTACTTC
TRBV28	few	TRBJ2-1	NA	CASSRGDRDYNEQFF	TGTGCCAGCAGTCGCGGGGACCGGGATTACAATGAGCAGTTCTTC
TRBV30	NA	TRBJ2-1	TRBD2	CAWSRGGEQFF	TGTGCCTGGAGTCGCGGGGGGGAGCAGTTCTTC
TRBV9	few	TRBJ2-2	NA	CASSVDLGQTSGELFF	TGTGCCAGCAGCGTAGATCTAGGACAGACATCTGGGGAGCTGTTTTTT
TRBV7-8	NA	TRBJ2-7	TRBD2	CASTPSGGRYEQYF	TGTGCCAGCACCCCTAGCGGAGGGAGGTACGAGCAGTACTTC
TRBV27	NA	TRBJ2-6	NA	CASSYDRTSSSGANVLTF	TGTGCCAGCAGTTACGACAGGACTTCGAGCTCTGGGGCCAACGTCCTGACTTTC
TRBV6-1	few	TRBJ1-2	TRBD1	CASTNDRDVGYTF	TGTGCCAGCACCAACGACAGGGATGTTGGCTACACCTTC
TRBV5-4	NA	TRBJ2-7	NA	CASSPRGQSYEQYF	TGTGCCAGCAGCCCCCGTGGACAGAGCTACGAGCAGTACTTC